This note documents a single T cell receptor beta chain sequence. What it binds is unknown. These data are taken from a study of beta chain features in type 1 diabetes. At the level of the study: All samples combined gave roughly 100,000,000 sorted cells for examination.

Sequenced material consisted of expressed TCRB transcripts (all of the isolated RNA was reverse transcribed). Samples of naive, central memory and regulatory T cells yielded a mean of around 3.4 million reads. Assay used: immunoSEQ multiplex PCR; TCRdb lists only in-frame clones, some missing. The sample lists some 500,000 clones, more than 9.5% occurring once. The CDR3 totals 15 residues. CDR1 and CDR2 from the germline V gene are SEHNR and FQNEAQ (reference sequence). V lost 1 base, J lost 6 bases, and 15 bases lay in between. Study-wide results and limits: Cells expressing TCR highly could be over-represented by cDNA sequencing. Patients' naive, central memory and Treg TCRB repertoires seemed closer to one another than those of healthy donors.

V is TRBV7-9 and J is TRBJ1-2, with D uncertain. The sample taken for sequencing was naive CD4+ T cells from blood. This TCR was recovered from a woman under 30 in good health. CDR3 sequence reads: CASSLGSTAGDGYTF. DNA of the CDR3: TGTGCCAGCAGCTTAGGTAGTACGGCAGGAGATGGCTACACCTTC.